Sequencing of this T cell receptor (beta chain) was carried out in a study of shared clonotypes between healthy human individuals. General observations from the study: All-four-donor shared clonotypes had higher generation probabilities than non-shared clonotypes did. Researchers sampled blood only, noting tissue repertoires likely differ.

In the case of this clone: Its antigen is as yet unknown.

V was shortened by 4 bases and J by 3 bases, with 7 bases between the two germline ends. There are 13 residues in the CDR3. The germline V gene has CDR1 SNHLY and CDR2 FYNNEI. Naivety among CD8 cells was defined by CD45RO negativity and positive CCR7 selection, thereby excluding terminally differentiated effector memory CD45RA+ cells. Sequencing was at deep level. Sorted-subset replicate PCR reactions were performed with around 210 ng DNA, corresponding to roughly 31,000 T cell genomes. TCRdb's copy holds only in-frame clones and misses some; the assay was immunoSEQ multiplex PCR. Of approximately 1.9 million clones listed, roughly 93% are singletons.

The clonotype was recovered from a man aged 18 to 30 in good health. Some clones in this sample may be carry-over from other donors' samples. The chain recombines TRBV2 with TRBJ1-5, with D perhaps TRBD1 (5 bases). The sequenced sample consisted of naive CD8+ T cells from PBMCs. This chain's CDR3 is CASSGQFNQPQHF. CDR3 DNA: TGTGCCAGCAGTGGACAGTTCAATCAGCCCCAGCATTTT.